These T cell receptor beta chains were read from a single sample in a study of shared clonotypes between healthy human individuals. Generated by immunoSEQ multiplex PCR, the TCRdb table keeps only in-frame clones and is missing some. This sample has millions of clones; about 95% occur once, and the top ten carry approximately 1.2%. The sequencing input was naive CD8+ T cells sorted from blood. The source of these receptors is a man aged 18-30 years in good health. Both conserved end residues are trimmed from each CDR3. Clone size is not always given. Where it is, it says once, few, many or a class for expanded clones.

j_gene	v_gene	abundance	CDR3aa
TRBJ1-5	TRBV9	once	ASSVGRDNQPQH
TRBJ2-7	TRBV7-9	.	ASSPPTGVGYEQY
TRBJ2-7	TRBV19	once	ASSMGLSYEQY
TRBJ2-3	TRBV5-6	.	ASSSGLGDTQY
TRBJ2-5	TRBV6-5	.	ASNPTALVETQY
TRBJ2-1	TRBV13	.	ASGQGRLDEQF
TRBJ2-7	TRBV5-4	.	ASSLQGAISEQY
TRBJ2-7	TRBV5-6	.	ASSLGGLDEQY
TRBJ2-2	TRBV7-6	once	ASSLMTGELF
TRBJ2-7	TRBV27	.	ASSPSTGRVSYEQY
TRBJ1-1	TRBV13	once	ASSQGPGDHTEAF
TRBJ2-7	TRBV11-2	.	ASSLEARLNYEQY
TRBJ1-5	TRBV27	.	ASSYTGGSQPQH
TRBJ2-3	TRBV5-5	.	ASSLVVRNTDTQY
TRBJ1-5	TRBV7-6	once	ASSLATTGKGNQPQH
TRBJ1-2	TRBV9	.	ASSVGTGGAIYGYT
TRBJ2-1	TRBV19	.	ASSIDSSNEQF
TRBJ2-7	TRBV6-5	.	ASSYFGGSSYEQY
TRBJ2-1	TRBV27	.	ASSLFSYNEQF
TRBJ2-1	TRBV7-6	.	ASSLVHAGESYNEQF
TRBJ1-6	TRBV28	.	ASSLFPDGDSPLH
TRBJ1-2	TRBV6-1	.	ASRPGPSGNGYT
TRBJ2-1	TRBV7-6	.	ASSSRQGARNEQF
TRBJ1-1	TRBV27	once	ASSLHGENTEAF
TRBJ1-1	TRBV11-2	.	ASSFTGTNTEAF
TRBJ1-1	TRBV27	.	ASSYSGTTEAF
TRBJ2-7	TRBV9	.	ASSATGGSYEQY
TRBJ1-1	TRBV27	.	ASSSPRTAEAF
TRBJ2-5	TRBV5-8	.	ASSEGLTGIQETQY
TRBJ1-2	TRBV10-2	.	ASSESPDILYGYT
TRBJ2-3	TRBV30	few	AWSVLGNEITDTQY
TRBJ1-2	TRBV10-2	.	ASSEDGSGYT
TRBJ2-2	TRBV5-1	.	ASSQDRGTGELF
TRBJ2-1	TRBV5-6	.	ASSLGAVYNEQF
TRBJ2-1	TRBV6-1	.	ASSGLTNEQF
TRBJ2-2	TRBV9	.	ASTPGPNLKTYTGELF
TRBJ1-6	TRBV10-2	.	ASTQRGQPYNSPLH
TRBJ2-5	TRBV6-5	.	ASSAFMELQETQY
TRBJ2-2	TRBV7-2	.	ASSLYLWAANTGELF
TRBJ1-5	TRBV7-9	.	ASSLGGVAQPQH
TRBJ2-7	TRBV5-4	.	ASRRAEEDYEQY
TRBJ2-7	TRBV6-6	.	ASSYEIEGLVAEQY
TRBJ2-7	TRBV13	.	ASSLLARDEQY
TRBJ2-3	TRBV5-8	.	ASRSTPQGSDTQY
TRBJ2-5	TRBV2	.	ASSARGQETQY